One and the same sample provided the 19 T cell receptor beta chains below, sequenced in a study of PD-1 blockade in classical Hodgkin lymphoma. Indicated time point: cycle 4 day 1 (C4D1), after 5 to 7 weeks of nivolumab. All the patients suffered relapse after autologous stem cell transplantation, and brentuximab vedotin exposure differed. Only in-frame clones appear in the TCRdb table, and some are missing; sequencing was by immunoSEQ multiplex PCR. Of approximately 52,000 clones in the sample, approximately 86% were seen once. Sequences were derived from peripheral blood mononuclear cells (PBMCs), sampled before the fourth cycle of nivolumab. These receptors were obtained from a human donor with classical Hodgkin lymphoma.

The chain links TRBV9 to TRBJ1-3; 8 bases map to TRBD1. Germline-derived CDR1 and CDR2 are SGDLS and YYNGEE. This CDR3 is built from 15 residues. V gave up 2 bases and J gave up 2 bases; unmatched junction bases: 3. The CDR3 here is CASSVRTGTGNTIYF. The CDR3 region has the DNA TGTGCCAGCAGCGTCCGGACAGGGACTGGAAACACCATATATTTT. The variable domain in full, with the rest retrieved from reference TRBV9 and TRBJ1-3, is DSGVTQTPKHLITATGQRVTLRCSPRSGDLSVYWYQQSLDQGLQFLIQYYNGEERAKGNILERFSAQQFPDLHSELNLSSLELGDSALYFCASSVRTGTGNTIYFGEGSWLTVV.

V and J are TRBV29-1 and TRBJ1-1, with D unresolved. The CDR3 totals 12 residues. Per germline, CDR1 SQVTM and CDR2 ANQGSEA. The V end was cut by 3 bases, the J end by 2 bases, with 7 bases between. The chain's CDR3 is CSVDAGNTEAFF. The CDR3, as DNA: TGCAGCGTTGACGCGGGCAACACTGAAGCTTTCTTT.

The chain is built from TRBV29-1 and TRBJ1-5, with D tentatively TRBD1 (5 bases). Germline values: CDR1 SQVTM, CDR2 ANQGSEA. The CDR3 totals 14 residues. Trimming pared 6 bases from V and 6 bases from J, leaving 18 bases between. The CDR3 sequence is CSVPGGGSCQPQHF. CDR3 nucleotide sequence: TGCAGCGTCCCGGGGGGAGGGAGCTGTCAGCCCCAGCATTTT.

The chain employs TRBV7-2 and TRBJ2-5, with 8 bases fitting TRBD1. CDR1 is SGHTA, CDR2 FQGNSA, per germline. CDR3 length: 15 amino acids. After removal of 5 bases from V and 4 bases from J, the junction contained 9 bases not matched to a gene. The CDR3 is CASSSGQGGLETQYF. CDR3 coding DNA: TGTGCCAGCAGCAGTGGACAGGGCGGCTTAGAGACCCAGTACTTC.

This clone was counted between two and nine times. V and J are TRBV29-1 and TRBJ1-2, with 10 positions matching TRBD1. Germline values: CDR1 SQVTM, CDR2 ANQGSEA. V trimming: 7 bases; J trimming: 3 bases; junction bases outside the gene matches: 5. The CDR3 contains 13 residues. CDR3: CSARTGGDYGYTF. DNA for the CDR3: TGCAGCGCTAGGACAGGGGGTGACTATGGCTACACCTTC. The whole variable domain, remainder taken from reference TRBV29-1 and TRBJ1-2, is SAVISQKPSRDICQRGTSLTIQCQVDSQVTMMFWYRQQPGQSLTLIATANQGSEATYESGFVIDKFPISRPNLTFSTLTVSNMSPEDSSIYLCSARTGGDYGYTFGSGTRLTVV.

This clone turned up a few times. The chain uses TRBV28 and TRBJ1-1; TRBD1 matches at 9 bases. Looked up from germline, CDR1 is MDHEN and CDR2 is SYDVKM. The CDR3 totals 14 residues. The trim removed 6 bases at V and 7 bases at J, leaving 9 bases unmatched. The CDR3 is CASRAEGTGIEAFF. Written as DNA, the CDR3 is TGTGCCAGCAGGGCAGAAGGGACAGGGATTGAAGCTTTCTTT.

The CDR3 DNA reads TGTGCCAGCAGTTTATCGGGACTAGCGAGCGAGCAGTACTTC. Its protein is CASSLSGLASEQYF. The gene calls are TRBV27 and TRBJ2-7; 10 nucleotides agree with TRBD2. V shed 0 bases, J shed 6 bases, and the junction held 2 bases outside the gene matches. CDR1 and CDR2 (germline): MNHEY, SMNVEV (reference sequence). The CDR3 has 14 amino acids.

The rearrangement joins TRBV7-8 to TRBJ1-1; perhaps TRBD1 as D (6 bases). This CDR3 contains 13 residues. Deletions cut 1 base from V and 12 bases from J, with 15 bases between. The germline V gene encodes CDR1 SGHVS and CDR2 FQNEAQ. The CDR3 nucleotides are TGTGCCAGCAGCTTAGTGGTAACAGGGTTGTCTTTCTTT. Its translation: CASSLVVTGLSFF. Drawing the rest from reference TRBV7-8 and TRBJ1-1, the complete variable domain is GAGVSQSPRYKVAKRGQDVALRCDPISGHVSLFWYQQALGQGPEFLTYFQNEAQLDKSGLPSDRFFAERPEGSVSTLKIQRTQQEDSAVYLCASSLVVTGLSFFGQGTRLTVV.

V is TRBV28 and J is TRBJ2-1; maybe TRBD1 (5 bases). Germline V lookup: CDR1 MDHEN, CDR2 SYDVKM. The CDR3 is made up of 14 amino acids. Trimming left V 7 bases short and J 4 bases short, with 14 bases between. As DNA, the CDR3 is TGTGCCAGCACTAACCAGGGTGGATACAATGAGCAGTTCTTC. Translated: CASTNQGGYNEQFF.

The V call is TRBV4-1, the J call TRBJ1-4, with TRBD1 identical over 9 bases. This CDR3 contains 15 residues. From germline, CDR1 is MGHRA and CDR2 YSYEKL. V dropped 3 bases and J dropped 8; count of bases not matched to a gene: 7. CDR3 loop: CASSQTGTGMEKLFF. The CDR3 nucleotides are TGCGCCAGCAGCCAGACCGGGACAGGGATGGAAAAACTGTTTTTT.

This rearrangement joins TRBV6-1 to TRBJ2-1; no clear D gene. Trimming removed 4 bases at V and 12 bases at J, with 10 bases between. CDR1 and CDR2 (germline): MNHNS, SASEGT. The CDR3 covers 11 residues. The CDR3 reads CASSVVNGQFF. For the CDR3, the DNA is TGTGCCAGCAGTGTAGTGAACGGGCAGTTCTTC.

The sample holds one count of this clone. The chain joins TRBV11-3 to TRBJ2-3; D gene uncertain. V lost 0 bases and J 0 bases, leaving 1 base between the germline ends. The CDR3 length is 13 residues. Germline V gene sequence: CDR1 SGHNT, CDR2 YENEEA. DNA of the CDR3: TGTGCCAGCAGCTTAGATAGCACAGATACGCAGTATTTT. This codes for CASSLDSTDTQYF.

This chain joins TRBV6-5 and TRBJ1-2; 8 bases line up with TRBD1. The junction had 8 bases not matched to a gene; V was cut back by 6 bases and J by 8 bases. CDR1 and CDR2 from the germline V gene are MNHEY and SVGAGI. This CDR3 has 13 amino acids. CDR3 DNA: TGTGCCAGCAGCCCCGGGACAGGTTACGGCTACACCTTC. This codes for CASSPGTGYGYTF.

This chain uses TRBV5-1 with TRBJ1-3; D remains unclear. The CDR3 has 14 amino acids. Between the trimmed V and J ends, which lost 4 bases and 0 bases, there was a span of 8 bases. Germline-derived CDR1 and CDR2 are SGHRS and YFSETQ. This chain's CDR3 is CASSPGDSGNTIYF. CDR3 nucleotide sequence: TGCGCCAGCAGCCCCGGGGACTCTGGAAACACCATATATTTT.

The rearrangement joins TRBV28 to TRBJ2-3; 7 bases match TRBD2. From germline, CDR1 is MDHEN and CDR2 SYDVKM. Trimming removed 7 bases from V and 4 bases from J; junction bases left unmatched: 17. The length of the CDR3 is 17 residues. The CDR3 region is CASKNLRGGGVADTQYF. The CDR3 bases are TGTGCCAGCAAAAACCTGCGAGGCGGGGGAGTCGCAGATACGCAGTATTTT.

The gene calls are TRBV6-1 and TRBJ2-5; 7 bases line up with TRBD2. With 8 bases clipped from V and 0 bases from J, the junction kept 9 bases outside the gene matches. The germline CDR1 and CDR2 sequences are MNHNS and SASEGT. This CDR3 has 15 amino acids. The CDR3 DNA is TGTGCCAGCCGGGCGGGAGAGGGGTACCAAGAGACCCAGTACTTC. Protein: CASRAGEGYQETQYF.

The chain employs TRBV10-3 and TRBJ2-7, with TRBD2 matching over 7 bases. In germline, CDR1 is ENHRY, CDR2 SYGVKD. The CDR3 sequence is 12 residues long. J lost 5 bases, V lost 8 bases, and 6 bases had no gene match. CDR3 sequence reads: CAIRGGGDEQYF. Here the CDR3 DNA reads TGTGCCATCCGCGGGGGTGGAGACGAGCAGTACTTC.

The CDR3 region has the DNA TGTGCCAGCAGCTTAAAACTGGATTTGCAGTATTTT. It specifies CASSLKLDLQYF. The gene calls are TRBV5-6 and TRBJ2-3, with D unresolved. The CDR3 runs to 12 residues. Germline-derived CDR1 and CDR2 are SGHDT and YYEEEE. V lost 2 bases and J 11 bases, leaving 12 bases between the germline ends.

J is TRBJ2-7 and V is TRBV5-1; 9 bases map to TRBD1. After removal of 4 bases from V and 0 bases from J, the junction contained 11 bases not matched to a gene. Germline lookup yields CDR1 SGHRS and CDR2 YFSETQ. This CDR3 comprises 17 residues. As DNA, the CDR3 is TGCGCCAGCAGCGGGAGCCCGACAGGGGGGTACTCCTACGAGCAGTACTTC. It specifies CASSGSPTGGYSYEQYF.